This TCR beta chain comes out of a study of T cell repertoires in cytomegalovirus infection. Study summary: CMV epitopes, recently identified HLA-C-restricted and well-studied HLA-B-restricted, were used. Indications came from public TCR beta signatures; they pointed to CMV infection and to a matching HLA type.

Regarding the study as a whole: Pooled public TCR beta family frequency picked out CMV carriers with the relevant HLA. Ex vivo, HLA-C-restricted CMV-specific TCR beta clonotypes prevailed over the rest of the response.

Note on this clonotype: Its antigen is unknown.

V was pared by 5 bases and J by 0 bases, with 4 bases of the junction left unmatched. CDR1 and CDR2 from the germline V gene are MNHEY and SMNVEV (reference sequence). This CDR3 spans 14 amino acids. MiXCR, run by TCRdb on the reads, gives a single entry per CDR3 protein. The sample includes around 100,000 distinct CDR3 sequences, 35% to 50% of them seen just once. This chain joins TRBV27 and TRBJ2-7; 7 positions match TRBD1. This TCR was sampled from a human donor in good health (CMV status not recorded). Some clones in this sample may be carry-over from other donors' samples. Sequenced here: CD8+ T cells from cultured PBMCs, sampled from culture after CMV antigen stimulation. CDR3 DNA sequence: TGTGCCAGCAGTCCTGCAGGGGGCTCCTACGAGCAGTACTTC. As protein: CASSPAGGSYEQYF.